This T cell receptor (beta chain) is from a study of shared clonotypes between healthy human individuals. Running of the assay took place at deep level. Each replicate PCR on the sorted subsets used 200 to 250 ng DNA (approximately 33,000 T cell genomes). Libraries were prepared by immunoSEQ multiplex PCR; TCRdb keeps only in-frame clonotypes and omits some of them. This sample has some 1 million clones, with roughly 75% found just once. In the case of this clone: Its antigen is as yet unknown. The sample contains more than one DNA sequence encoding this CDR3.

Germline CDR1 SGHRS, CDR2 YFSETQ. The CDR3 has 13 amino acids. Trimming cost V 3 bases and J 0 bases, with 5 bases left between them. General study results and limits: In several donors, roughly 5.2% of naive CD4 clonotypes appeared in common.

This sequence originates from a young man in good health. Sequencing used memory CD4+ T cells sorted from blood. The subset is: CD45RA-negative fraction. V is TRBV5-1 and J is TRBJ2-3, with D hard to call. CDR3 sequence reads: CASSYSSTDTQYF. The CDR3 region has the DNA TGCGCCAGCAGCTACAGCAGCACAGATACGCAGTATTTT.